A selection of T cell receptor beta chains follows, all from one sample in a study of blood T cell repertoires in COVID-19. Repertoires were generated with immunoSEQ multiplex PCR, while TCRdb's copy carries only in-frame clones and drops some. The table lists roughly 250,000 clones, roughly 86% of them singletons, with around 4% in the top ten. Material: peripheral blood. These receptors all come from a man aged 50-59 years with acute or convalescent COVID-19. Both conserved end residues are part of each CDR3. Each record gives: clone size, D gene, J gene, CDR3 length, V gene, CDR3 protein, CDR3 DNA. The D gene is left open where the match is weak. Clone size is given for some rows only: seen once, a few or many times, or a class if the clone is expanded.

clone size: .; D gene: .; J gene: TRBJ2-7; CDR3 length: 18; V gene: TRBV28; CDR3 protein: CASMDDALSDEGAYEQYF; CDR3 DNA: TGTGCCAGCATGGACGATGCGTTGTCCGATGAGGGAGCCTACGAGCAGTACTTC
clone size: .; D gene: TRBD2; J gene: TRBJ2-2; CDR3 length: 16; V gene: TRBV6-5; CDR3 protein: CASSWAGGTNTGELFF; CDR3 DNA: TGTGCCAGCAGTTGGGCGGGAGGAACGAACACCGGGGAGCTGTTTTTT
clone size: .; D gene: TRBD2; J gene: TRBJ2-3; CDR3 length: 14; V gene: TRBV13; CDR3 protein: CASSPSGLTDTQYF; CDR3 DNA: TGTGCCAGCAGCCCTAGCGGACTCACAGATACGCAGTATTTT
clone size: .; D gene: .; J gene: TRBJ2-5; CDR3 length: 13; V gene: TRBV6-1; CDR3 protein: CASSEVAQETQYF; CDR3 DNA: TGTGCCAGCAGTGAAGTGGCTCAAGAGACCCAGTACTTC
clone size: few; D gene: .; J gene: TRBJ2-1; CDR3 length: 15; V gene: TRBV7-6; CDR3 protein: CASSLAQAGLNEQFF; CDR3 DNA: TGTGCCAGCAGCTTAGCGCAGGCAGGTTTGAATGAGCAGTTCTTC
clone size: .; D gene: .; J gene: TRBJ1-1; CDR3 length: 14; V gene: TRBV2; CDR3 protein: CASSEIGRDTEAFF; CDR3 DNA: TGTGCCAGCAGTGAAATAGGTCGGGACACTGAAGCTTTCTTT
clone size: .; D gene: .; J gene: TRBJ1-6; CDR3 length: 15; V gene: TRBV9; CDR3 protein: CASSVDGGAPRLLHF; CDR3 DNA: TGTGCCAGCAGCGTAGACGGAGGCGCCCCGAGACTACTCCACTTT
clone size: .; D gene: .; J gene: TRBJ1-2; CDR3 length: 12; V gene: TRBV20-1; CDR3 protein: CSASMSDYGYTF; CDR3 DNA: TGCAGTGCTAGTATGAGCGACTATGGCTACACCTTC
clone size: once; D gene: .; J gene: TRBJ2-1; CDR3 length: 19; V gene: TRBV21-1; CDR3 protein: CASSKGTVPNPSRGNEQFF; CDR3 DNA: TGTGCCAGCAGCAAAGGTACGGTCCCAAATCCATCTCGGGGCAATGAGCAGTTCTTC
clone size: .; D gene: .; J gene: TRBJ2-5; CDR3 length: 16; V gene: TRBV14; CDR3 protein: CASSQDPDSHQETQYF; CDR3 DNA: TGTGCCAGCAGCCAAGATCCGGACAGTCACCAAGAGACCCAGTACTTC
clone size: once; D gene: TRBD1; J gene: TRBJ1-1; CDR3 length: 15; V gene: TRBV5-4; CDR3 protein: CASSYRGRRHTEAFF; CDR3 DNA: TGTGCCAGCAGCTACAGGGGTAGAAGGCACACTGAAGCTTTCTTT
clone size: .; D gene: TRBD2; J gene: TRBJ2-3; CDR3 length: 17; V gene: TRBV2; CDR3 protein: CANLKLAGELGSDTQYF; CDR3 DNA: TGTGCTAATCTGAAACTAGCGGGAGAGCTAGGTTCAGATACGCAGTATTTT
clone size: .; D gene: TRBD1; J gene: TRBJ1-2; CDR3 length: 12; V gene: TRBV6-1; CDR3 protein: CASSDPQGVYTF; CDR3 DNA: TGTGCCAGCAGTGACCCACAGGGGGTCTACACCTTC
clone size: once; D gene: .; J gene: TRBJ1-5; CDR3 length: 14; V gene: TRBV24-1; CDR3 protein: CATSDHGQNQPQHF; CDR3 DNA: TGTGCCACCAGTGACCATGGACAGAATCAGCCCCAGCATTTT
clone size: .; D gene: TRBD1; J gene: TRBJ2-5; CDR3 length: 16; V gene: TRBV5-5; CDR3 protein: CASSLVPGGYVETQYF; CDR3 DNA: TGTGCCAGCAGCTTGGTTCCAGGGGGTTATGTAGAGACCCAGTACTTC
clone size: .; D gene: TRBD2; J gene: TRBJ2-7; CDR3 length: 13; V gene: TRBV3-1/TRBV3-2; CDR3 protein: CASSRGLAYEQYF; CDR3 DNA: TGTGCCAGCAGCCGGGGACTAGCCTACGAGCAGTACTTC
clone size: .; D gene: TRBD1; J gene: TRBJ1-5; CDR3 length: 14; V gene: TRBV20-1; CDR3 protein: CSASKGQGNQPQHF; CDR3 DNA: TGCAGTGCTAGTAAGGGACAGGGCAATCAGCCCCAGCATTTT
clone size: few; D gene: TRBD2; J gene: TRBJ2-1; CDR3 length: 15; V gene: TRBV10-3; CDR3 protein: CAIREAGGRNNEQFF; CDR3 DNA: TGTGCCATCAGGGAAGCGGGGGGCCGGAACAATGAGCAGTTCTTC
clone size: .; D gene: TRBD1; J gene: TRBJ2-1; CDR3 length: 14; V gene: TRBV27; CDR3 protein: CASSLGTGVNEQFF; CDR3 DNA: TGTGCCAGCAGTTTGGGGACAGGGGTTAATGAGCAGTTCTTC
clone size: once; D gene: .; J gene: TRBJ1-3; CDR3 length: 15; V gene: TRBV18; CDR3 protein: CASSPGHRSGNTIYF; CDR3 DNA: TGTGCCAGCTCACCGGGACACCGATCTGGAAACACCATATATTTT
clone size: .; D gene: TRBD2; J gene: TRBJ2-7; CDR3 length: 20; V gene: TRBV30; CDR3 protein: CAWSPSFPRLAGGSTSGQYF; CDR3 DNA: TGTGCCTGGAGTCCGTCGTTCCCCCGACTAGCGGGGGGGAGTACGTCCGGGCAGTACTTC
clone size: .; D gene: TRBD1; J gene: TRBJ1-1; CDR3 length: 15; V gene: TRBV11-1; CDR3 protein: CASVNLRSGRGAAFF; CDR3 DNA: TGTGCCAGCGTCAATTTGAGAAGCGGCAGGGGGGCGGCTTTCTTT
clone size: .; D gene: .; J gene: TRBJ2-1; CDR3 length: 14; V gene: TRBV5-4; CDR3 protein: CASSVRRSYNEQFF; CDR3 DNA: TGTGCCAGCAGCGTTCGGAGATCCTACAATGAGCAGTTCTTC
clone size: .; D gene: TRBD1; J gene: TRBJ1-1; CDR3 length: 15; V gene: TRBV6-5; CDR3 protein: CASRQGTRGNTEAFF; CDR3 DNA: TGTGCCAGCAGACAGGGGACGAGGGGGAACACTGAAGCTTTCTTT
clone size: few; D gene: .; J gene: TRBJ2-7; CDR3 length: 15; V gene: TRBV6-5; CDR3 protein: CASSPYYGTAYEQYF; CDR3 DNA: TGTGCCAGCAGTCCCTATTACGGGACTGCCTACGAGCAGTACTTC
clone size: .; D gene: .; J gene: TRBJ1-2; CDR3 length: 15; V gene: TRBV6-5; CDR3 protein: CASSYAPDINYGYTF; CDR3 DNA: TGTGCCAGCAGTTACGCACCGGACATTAACTATGGCTACACCTTC
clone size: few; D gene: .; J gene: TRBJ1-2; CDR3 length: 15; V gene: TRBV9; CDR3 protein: CASRPGGLGNYGYTF; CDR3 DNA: TGTGCCAGCAGGCCGGGGGGGCTCGGGAACTATGGCTACACCTTC
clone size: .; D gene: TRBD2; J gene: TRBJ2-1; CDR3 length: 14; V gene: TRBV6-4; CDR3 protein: CATGTSGRVAEQFF; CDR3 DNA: TGTGCCACCGGGACTAGCGGGAGGGTTGCTGAGCAGTTCTTC
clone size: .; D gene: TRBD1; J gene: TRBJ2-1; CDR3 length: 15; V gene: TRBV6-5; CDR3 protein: CASSRDRTSYNEQFF; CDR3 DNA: TGTGCCAGCAGTCGGGACAGGACCTCCTACAATGAGCAGTTCTTC
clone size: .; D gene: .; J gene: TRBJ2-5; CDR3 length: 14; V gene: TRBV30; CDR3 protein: CAWSVSGAQETQYF; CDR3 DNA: TGTGCCTGGAGTGTCTCAGGGGCCCAAGAGACCCAGTACTTC
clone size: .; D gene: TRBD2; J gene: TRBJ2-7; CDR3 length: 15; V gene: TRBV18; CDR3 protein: CASSPTSGTGYEQYF; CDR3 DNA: TGTGCCAGCTCACCTACTAGCGGGACGGGCTACGAGCAGTACTTC
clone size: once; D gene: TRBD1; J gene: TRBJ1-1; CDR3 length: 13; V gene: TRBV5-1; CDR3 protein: CASSLDRTGNPFF; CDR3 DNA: TGCGCCAGCAGCTTGGACCGGACAGGGAATCCTTTCTTT
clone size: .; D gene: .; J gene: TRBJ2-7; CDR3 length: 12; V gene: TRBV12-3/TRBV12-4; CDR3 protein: CASSLAVYEQYF; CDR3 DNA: TGTGCCAGCAGTTTGGCTGTCTACGAGCAGTACTTC
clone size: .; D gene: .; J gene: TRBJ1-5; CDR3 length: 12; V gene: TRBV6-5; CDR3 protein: CASRHSNQPQHF; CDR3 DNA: TGTGCCAGCAGACATAGCAATCAGCCCCAGCATTTT
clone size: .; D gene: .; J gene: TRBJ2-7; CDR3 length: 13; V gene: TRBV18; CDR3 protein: CASSPPETYEQYF; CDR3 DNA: TGTGCCAGCTCACCACCAGAGACCTACGAGCAGTACTTC
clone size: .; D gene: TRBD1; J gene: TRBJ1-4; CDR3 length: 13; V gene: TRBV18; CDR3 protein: CASSPGTAEKLFF; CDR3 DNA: TGTGCCAGCTCACCAGGGACAGCTGAAAAACTGTTTTTT
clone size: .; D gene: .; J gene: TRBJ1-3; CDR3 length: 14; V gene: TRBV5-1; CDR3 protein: CASSSGFSGNTIYF; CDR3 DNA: TGCGCCAGCAGCTCAGGGTTCTCTGGAAACACCATATATTTT
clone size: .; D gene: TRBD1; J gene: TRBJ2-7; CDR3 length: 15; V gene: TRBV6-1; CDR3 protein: CASSEGGTGTYEQYF; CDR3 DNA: TGTGCCAGCAGTGAAGGGGGGACAGGTACCTACGAGCAGTACTTC
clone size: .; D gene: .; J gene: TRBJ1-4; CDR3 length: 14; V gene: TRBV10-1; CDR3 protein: CASSFRDANEKLFF; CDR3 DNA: TGCGCCAGCAGTTTCAGGGATGCTAATGAAAAACTGTTTTTT
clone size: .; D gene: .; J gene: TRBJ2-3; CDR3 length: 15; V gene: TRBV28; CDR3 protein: CASSKRVSSTDTQYF; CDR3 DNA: TGTGCCAGCAGCAAGCGGGTGTCTAGCACAGATACGCAGTATTTT
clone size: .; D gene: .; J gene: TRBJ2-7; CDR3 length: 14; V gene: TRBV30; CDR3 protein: CAWSVQSGSYEQYF; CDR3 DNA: TGTGCCTGGAGTGTACAGTCGGGAAGCTACGAGCAGTACTTC
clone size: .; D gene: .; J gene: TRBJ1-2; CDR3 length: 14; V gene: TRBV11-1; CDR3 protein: CASSSPGLPYGYTF; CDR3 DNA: TGTGCCAGCAGCTCCCCGGGACTGCCCTATGGCTACACCTTC
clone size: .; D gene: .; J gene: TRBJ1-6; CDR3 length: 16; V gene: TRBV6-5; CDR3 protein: CASSYSPGGENSPLHF; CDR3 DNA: TGTGCCAGCAGTTACTCCCCCGGAGGGGAGAATTCACCCCTCCACTTT
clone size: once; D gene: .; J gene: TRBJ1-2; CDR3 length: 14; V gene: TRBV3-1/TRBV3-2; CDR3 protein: CASSPPAKPSSYTF; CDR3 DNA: TGTGCCAGCAGCCCACCGGCCAAACCTAGTAGCTACACCTTC